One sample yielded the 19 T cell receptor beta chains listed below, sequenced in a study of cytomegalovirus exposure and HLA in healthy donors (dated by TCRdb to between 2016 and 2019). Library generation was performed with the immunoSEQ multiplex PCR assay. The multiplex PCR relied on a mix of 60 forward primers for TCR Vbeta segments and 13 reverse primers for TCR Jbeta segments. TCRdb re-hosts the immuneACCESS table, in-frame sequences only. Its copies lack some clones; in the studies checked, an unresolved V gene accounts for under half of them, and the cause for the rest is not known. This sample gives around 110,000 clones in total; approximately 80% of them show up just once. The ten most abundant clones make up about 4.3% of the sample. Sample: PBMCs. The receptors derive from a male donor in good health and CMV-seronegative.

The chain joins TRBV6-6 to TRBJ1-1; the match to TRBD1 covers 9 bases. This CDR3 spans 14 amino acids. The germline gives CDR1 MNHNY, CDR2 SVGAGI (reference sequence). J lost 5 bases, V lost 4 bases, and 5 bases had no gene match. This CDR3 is CASSWTGEGTEAFF. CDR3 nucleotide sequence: TGTGCCAGCAGTTGGACAGGGGAAGGGACTGAAGCTTTCTTT.

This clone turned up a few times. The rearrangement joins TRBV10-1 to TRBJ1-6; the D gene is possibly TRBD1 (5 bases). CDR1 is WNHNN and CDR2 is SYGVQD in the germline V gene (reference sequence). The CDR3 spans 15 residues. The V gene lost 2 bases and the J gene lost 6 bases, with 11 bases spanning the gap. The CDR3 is CASSEGQGPNSPLHF. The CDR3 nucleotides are TGCGCCAGCAGTGAGGGGCAGGGCCCTAATTCACCCCTCCACTTT.

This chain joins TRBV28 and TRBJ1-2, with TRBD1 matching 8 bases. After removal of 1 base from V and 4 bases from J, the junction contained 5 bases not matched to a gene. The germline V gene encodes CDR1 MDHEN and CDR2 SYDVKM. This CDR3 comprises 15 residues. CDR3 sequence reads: CASSLSHRGGYGYTF. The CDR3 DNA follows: TGTGCCAGCAGTTTATCCCACAGGGGGGGCTATGGCTACACCTTC.

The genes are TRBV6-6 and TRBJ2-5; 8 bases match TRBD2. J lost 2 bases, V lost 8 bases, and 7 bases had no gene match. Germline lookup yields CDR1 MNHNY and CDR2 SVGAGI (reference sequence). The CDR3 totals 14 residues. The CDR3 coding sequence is TGTGCCAGCCGTGCACTAGCGGCGCAAGAGACCCAGTACTTC. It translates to CASRALAAQETQYF.

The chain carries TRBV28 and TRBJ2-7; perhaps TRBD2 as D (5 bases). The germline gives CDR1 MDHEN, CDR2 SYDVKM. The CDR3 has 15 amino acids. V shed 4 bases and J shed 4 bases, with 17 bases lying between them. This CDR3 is CASSSPAPGVYEQYF. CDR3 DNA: TGTGCCAGCAGTTCTCCGGCTCCCGGGGTGTACGAGCAGTACTTC.

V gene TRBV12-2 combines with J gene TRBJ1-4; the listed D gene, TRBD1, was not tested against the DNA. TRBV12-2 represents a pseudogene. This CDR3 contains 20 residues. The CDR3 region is CASRLAWTGDYTPTNEKLFF. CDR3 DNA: TGTGCAAGTCGCTTAGCGTGGACAGGGGATTATACTCCCACTAATGAAAAACTGTTTTTT.

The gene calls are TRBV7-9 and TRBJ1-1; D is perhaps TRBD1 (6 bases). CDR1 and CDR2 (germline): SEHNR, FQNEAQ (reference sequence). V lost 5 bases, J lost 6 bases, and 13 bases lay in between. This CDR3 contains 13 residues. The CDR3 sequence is CASSTLGGAEAFF. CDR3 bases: TGTGCCAGCAGCACTTTAGGGGGTGCTGAAGCTTTCTTT.

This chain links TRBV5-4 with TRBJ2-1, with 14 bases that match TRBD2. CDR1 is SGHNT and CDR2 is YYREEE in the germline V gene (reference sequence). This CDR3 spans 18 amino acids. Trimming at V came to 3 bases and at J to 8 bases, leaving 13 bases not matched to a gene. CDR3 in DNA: TGTGCCAGCAGCTCCCCGGGACTAGCGGGAGAGGTGGCCGATGAGCAGTTCTTC. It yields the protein CASSSPGLAGEVADEQFF.

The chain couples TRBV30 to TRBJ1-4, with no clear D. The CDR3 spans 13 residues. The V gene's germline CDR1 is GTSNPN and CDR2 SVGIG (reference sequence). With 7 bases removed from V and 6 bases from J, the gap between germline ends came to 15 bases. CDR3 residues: CASGDKWDEKLFF. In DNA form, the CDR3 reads TGTGCCTCAGGCGACAAGTGGGATGAAAAACTGTTTTTT.

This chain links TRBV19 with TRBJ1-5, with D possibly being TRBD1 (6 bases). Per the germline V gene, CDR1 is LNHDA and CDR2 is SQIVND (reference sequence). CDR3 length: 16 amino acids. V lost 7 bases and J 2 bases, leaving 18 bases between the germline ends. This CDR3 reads CASTRGGAGGNQPQHF. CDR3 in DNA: TGTGCCAGTACAAGAGGGGGGGCGGGCGGCAATCAGCCCCAGCATTTT.

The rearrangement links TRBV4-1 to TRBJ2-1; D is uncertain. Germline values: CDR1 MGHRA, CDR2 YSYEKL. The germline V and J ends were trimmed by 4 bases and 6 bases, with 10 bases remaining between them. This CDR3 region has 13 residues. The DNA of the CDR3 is TGCGCCAGCAGCCCGAGGAGAGGCAATGAGCAGTTCTTC. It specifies CASSPRRGNEQFF.

CDR3 amino acids: CASSSSGTGPFYGYTF. DNA for the CDR3: TGTGCCAGCAGCTCCTCCGGGACAGGGCCCTTCTATGGCTACACCTTC. The genes are TRBV7-9 and TRBJ1-2; the match to TRBD1 covers 9 bases. V lost 4 bases, J lost 4 bases, and 10 bases stayed unmatched. Germline CDR1 is SEHNR and CDR2 is FQNEAQ (reference sequence). The CDR3 has 16 amino acids.

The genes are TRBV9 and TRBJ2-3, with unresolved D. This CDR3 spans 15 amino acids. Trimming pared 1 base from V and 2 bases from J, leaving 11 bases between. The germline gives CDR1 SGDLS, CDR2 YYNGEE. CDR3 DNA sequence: TGTGCCAGCAGCGTAAGTGGTAGTGCCACAGATACGCAGTATTTT. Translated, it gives CASSVSGSATDTQYF.

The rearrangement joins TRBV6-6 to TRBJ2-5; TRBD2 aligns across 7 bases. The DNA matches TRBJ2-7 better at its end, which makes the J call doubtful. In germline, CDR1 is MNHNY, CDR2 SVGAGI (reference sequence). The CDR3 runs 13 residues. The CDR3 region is CASIQAGTYEQYF. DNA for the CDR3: TGTGCCAGCATCCAAGCGGGAACCTACGAGCAGTACTTC.

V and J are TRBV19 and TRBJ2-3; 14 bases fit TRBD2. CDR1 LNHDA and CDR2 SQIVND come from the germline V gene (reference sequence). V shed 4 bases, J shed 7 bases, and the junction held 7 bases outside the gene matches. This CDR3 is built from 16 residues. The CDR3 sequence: CASSTQGLAGAYTQYF. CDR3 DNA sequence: TGTGCCAGTAGTACCCAGGGACTAGCGGGAGCATATACGCAGTATTTT.

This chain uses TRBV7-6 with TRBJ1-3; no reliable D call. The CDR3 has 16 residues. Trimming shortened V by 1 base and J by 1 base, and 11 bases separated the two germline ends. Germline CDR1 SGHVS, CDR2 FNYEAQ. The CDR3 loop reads CASSLDAGGSGNTIYF. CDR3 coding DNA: TGTGCCAGCAGCTTAGATGCGGGCGGGTCTGGAAACACCATATATTTT.

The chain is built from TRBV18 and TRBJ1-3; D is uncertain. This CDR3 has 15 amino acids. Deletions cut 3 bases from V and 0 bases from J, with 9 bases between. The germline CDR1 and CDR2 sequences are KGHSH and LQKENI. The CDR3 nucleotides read TGTGCCAGCTCACCGGACTCATTCTCTGGAAACACCATATATTTT. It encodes CASSPDSFSGNTIYF.

CDR3 in amino acids: CASASGHRASYYEQYF. For the CDR3, the DNA is TGCGCCAGCGCCTCGGGACACAGGGCCTCCTACTACGAGCAGTACTTC. The V call is TRBV5-1, the J call TRBJ2-7, with D possibly TRBD1 on 6 matching bases. The V end lost 7 bases, the J end lost 3 bases, and 23 bases lay between the germline ends. Germline values: CDR1 SGHRS, CDR2 YFSETQ. There are 16 residues in the CDR3.

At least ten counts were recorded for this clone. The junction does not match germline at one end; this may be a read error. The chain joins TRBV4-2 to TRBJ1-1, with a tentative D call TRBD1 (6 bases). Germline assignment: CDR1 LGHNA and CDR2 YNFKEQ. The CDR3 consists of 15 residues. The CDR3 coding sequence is TGTGCCAGCAGCCAAGTAAGTGCTGTGAGGGACATCGGGCTCTTT. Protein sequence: CASSQVSAVRDIGLF.